The text below deals with one T cell receptor beta chain. Authors' data handling: Amplified reference gene primers provided the basis for estimating nucleated cell counts. Assay: immunoSEQ multiplex PCR; the TCRdb copy retains only in-frame clones and omits some. The V and J calls and clone size were taken over from that table, and D and trimming were inferred from the DNA. The table records around 240,000 clones, more than 75% of them present only once. The data originate from a study of blood T cell repertoires in COVID-19. Background on the study: PBMCs, B-cell-depleted T cells, or T cells were the source of the cDNA or gDNA that made up the material.

The receptor comes from a middle-aged man with acute or convalescent COVID-19. The sample consisted of peripheral blood.

The CDR3 DNA reads TGTGCCAGCAGCAATGTCGGGACCGGGGAGCTGTTTTTT. Amino acids: CASSNVGTGELFF. V and J are TRBV6-5 and TRBJ2-2; D is unclear. Germline CDR1 reads MNHEY; CDR2 reads SVGAGI. The CDR3 sequence is 13 residues long. Trimming left V 6 bases short and J 5 bases short, with 10 bases between.